This TCR beta chain was retrieved from a study of T cells expressing NK-cell markers. Study as a whole: Underlying the TCR beta repertoires were sorted CD3+CD56+NKG2C+, CD3+CD56+NKG2C- and CD3+CD56-NKG2C+ T cells. One of the eight sequenced donors was seronegative, whereas the other seven were HCMV-seropositive. Study-level findings and limits: There were a handful of donors in whom these clonotypes also led the CD3+CD56-NKG2C+ fraction.

Concerning this clonotype: Antigen unknown.

The CDR3 covers 15 residues. Germline CDR1 reads SGDLS; CDR2 reads YYNGEE. It was by 5'RACE template switching with UMIs that TCR beta cDNA was made. TCRdb reprocessed the 5' RACE reads and keeps a single row for each CDR3 protein, giving no DNA. This sample carries 500,000 to 600,000 distinct CDR3 sequences, with approximately 3.6% going to the ten biggest clones. The chain is built from TRBV9 and TRBJ2-3; TCRdb's D call, TRBD1, is unchecked because there is no DNA. Sample: blood T cells: a sorted CD56 or NKG2C T cell subset, CD4+ or CD8+ T cells, or bulk PBMC T cells (not recorded which). The TCR was taken from a man aged 18 to 35 in good health. The CDR3 sequence is CASSVVPHTTDTQYF.